The clone carrying this T cell receptor beta chain was detected many times. Its antigen is not identified. The data stem from a study of neurological immune-mediated disorders. The length of the CDR3 is 14 residues. The V end lost 3 bases, the J end lost 1 base, and 9 bases lay between the germline ends. Germline V gives CDR1 SSHAT, CDR2 FNYEAQ (reference sequence). The cDNA was produced through 5'RACE with 10-nucleotide random UMIs. TCRdb re-analysed the 5' RACE reads in MiXCR, keeping a single row per CDR3 protein. The table lists 50,000 to 55,000 distinct CDR3 sequences, about 9.4% of them singletons, with under 5.5% in the top ten. Study results and caveats: CDR3 amino acid sequences of expanded clones were not shared across subjects, a result suggesting private repertoires in all groups.

Sequenced: PBMCs. The origin of this receptor is a man aged 65 to 79 with HTLV-1-associated myelopathy (HAM/TSP). The V gene is TRBV7-7, the J gene TRBJ2-5; D may be TRBD1 (5 bases). The CDR3 sequence is CASSFTGPQETQYF. CDR3 nucleotide sequence: TGTGCCAGCAGCTTCACAGGCCCCCAAGAGACCCAGTACTTC.